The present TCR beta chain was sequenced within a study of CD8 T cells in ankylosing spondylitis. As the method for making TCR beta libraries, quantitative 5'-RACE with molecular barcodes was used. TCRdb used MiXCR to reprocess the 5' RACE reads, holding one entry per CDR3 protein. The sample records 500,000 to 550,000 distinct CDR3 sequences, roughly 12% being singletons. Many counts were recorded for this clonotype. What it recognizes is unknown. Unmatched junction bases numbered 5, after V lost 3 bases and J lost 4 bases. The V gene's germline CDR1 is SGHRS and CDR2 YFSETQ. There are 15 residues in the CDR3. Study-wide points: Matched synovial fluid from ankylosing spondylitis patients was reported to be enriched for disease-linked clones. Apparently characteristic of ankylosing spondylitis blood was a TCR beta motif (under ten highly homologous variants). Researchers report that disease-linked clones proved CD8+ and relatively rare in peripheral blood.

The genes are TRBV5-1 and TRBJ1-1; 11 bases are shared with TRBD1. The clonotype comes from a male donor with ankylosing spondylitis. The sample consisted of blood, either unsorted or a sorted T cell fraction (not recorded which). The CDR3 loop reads CASSSGDRGSTEAFF. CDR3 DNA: TGCGCCAGCAGCTCGGGGGACAGGGGGTCCACTGAAGCTTTCTTT.